These T cell receptor beta chains were read from a single sample in a study of T cells in Graves' hyperthyroidism and ophthalmopathy. TCRdb recomputed calls from the multiplex PCR reads with MiXCR, one row per CDR3 protein. The sample consists of 450,000 to 550,000 distinct CDR3 sequences, roughly a quarter of them appearing once. The sequencing input was blood. Receptors were obtained from a woman in her twenties or thirties with Graves' ophthalmopathy. Each CDR3 is given without its conserved first and last residue.

TRBJ1-5 | TRBV5-1 | ASSLDANQPQH
TRBJ1-2 | TRBV10-3 | AISERLTNYGYT
TRBJ1-1 | TRBV5-1 | ASSVQGQGNTEAF
TRBJ2-5 | TRBV12-3/TRBV12-4 | ASSLWGFRETQY
TRBJ2-7 | TRBV7-2 | ASSLGTDLSYEQY
TRBJ2-5 | TRBV5-1 | ASSPPGRQETQY
TRBJ1-2 | TRBV4-1 | ASSQGSGAQGPGYT
TRBJ1-2 | TRBV4-3 | ASSHWGDSSYGYT
TRBJ2-1 | TRBV6-4 | ASSDPQRVNYNEQF
TRBJ1-1 | TRBV19 | ASSTRDRADTEAF
TRBJ2-4 | TRBV11-2 | ASSLDYAKNIQY
TRBJ2-2 | TRBV28 | ASSFTGLSTGELF
TRBJ2-7 | TRBV11-2 | ASSLSHSAYEQY
TRBJ1-1 | TRBV6-2/TRBV6-3 | ASSYLGPDITEAF
TRBJ1-5 | TRBV12-3/TRBV12-4 | ASSFAGASNQPQH
TRBJ1-3 | TRBV7-6 | ASSLYISGNTIY
TRBJ1-3 | TRBV12-3/TRBV12-4 | ASSRTGRRGNTIY
TRBJ2-3 | TRBV12-3/TRBV12-4 | ASSLDALNTQY
TRBJ2-7 | TRBV20-1 | SARVVDGYEQY
TRBJ2-2 | TRBV12-3/TRBV12-4 | ASNPGFTGELF
TRBJ2-5 | TRBV7-2 | ASSKPGGRETQY
TRBJ2-2 | TRBV5-1 | ASSSDTFTGELF
TRBJ1-1 | TRBV11-2 | ASSLPGTGLNTEAF
TRBJ2-7 | TRBV29-1 | SVVGVDGQY
TRBJ2-5 | TRBV27 | ASSSRGALRQETQY
TRBJ2-5 | TRBV6-5 | ASSYPGGAGGQETQY
TRBJ2-7 | TRBV19 | ASSLRDDYEQY
TRBJ1-2 | TRBV6-5 | ASSYRRDSPYGYT
TRBJ1-2 | TRBV30 | AWSVLQGERGYT
TRBJ2-7 | TRBV5-1 | ASSLELAVREQY
TRBJ2-7 | TRBV11-1 | ASSLVTSGASYEQY
TRBJ1-1 | TRBV5-1 | ASSSGTGPGAF
TRBJ2-7 | TRBV30 | ACLVDWASYEQY
TRBJ2-7 | TRBV18 | VSSPTIYEQY
TRBJ1-1 | TRBV12-3/TRBV12-4 | ASSGVLEAF
TRBJ1-2 | TRBV6-5 | ASSYSAGYGYT
TRBJ1-5 | TRBV6-5 | ASSYGGDRTQPQH
TRBJ1-1 | TRBV6-1 | ASTPSGMNTEAF
TRBJ2-2 | TRBV11-2 | ASSLLAGNTGELF
TRBJ1-5 | TRBV6-1 | ASRDRQGYNQPQH
TRBJ1-2 | TRBV7-9 | ASSLPGGNGYT
TRBJ1-2 | TRBV12-3/TRBV12-4 | ASRGTGTNYGYT
TRBJ2-7 | TRBV12-3/TRBV12-4 | ASSLGGLREQY
TRBJ2-5 | TRBV20-1 | SAVRWVAGVRQETQY
TRBJ1-1 | TRBV7-2 | ASSQDRENTEAF
TRBJ1-5 | TRBV12-3/TRBV12-4 | ASSLAPRGLQPQH